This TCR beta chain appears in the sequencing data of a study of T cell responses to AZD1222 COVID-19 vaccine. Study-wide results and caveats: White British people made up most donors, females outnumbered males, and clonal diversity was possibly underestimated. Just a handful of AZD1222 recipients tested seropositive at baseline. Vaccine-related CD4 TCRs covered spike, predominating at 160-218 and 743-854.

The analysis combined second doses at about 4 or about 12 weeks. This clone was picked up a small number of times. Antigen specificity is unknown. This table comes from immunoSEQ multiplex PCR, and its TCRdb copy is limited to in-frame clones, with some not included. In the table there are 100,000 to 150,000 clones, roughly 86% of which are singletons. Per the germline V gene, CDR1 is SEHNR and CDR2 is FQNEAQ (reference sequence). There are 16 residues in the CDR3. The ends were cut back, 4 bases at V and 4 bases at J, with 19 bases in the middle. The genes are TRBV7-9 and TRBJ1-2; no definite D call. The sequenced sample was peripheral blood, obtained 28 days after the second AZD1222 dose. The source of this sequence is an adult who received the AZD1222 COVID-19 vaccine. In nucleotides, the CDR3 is TGTGCCAGCAGCTCCCCAGAGGACGGAGCTTTCTATGGCTACACCTTC. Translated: CASSSPEDGAFYGYTF.